This is a list of T cell receptor beta chains from one sample in a study of response to subunit inactivated influenza vaccine. From the RT-PCR reads, TCRdb called clonotypes with MiXCR, one entry per CDR3 protein. The table has some 190,000 distinct CDR3 sequences, around 14% seen once. The specimen comprised CD8+ T cells sorted from PBMCs, sampled roughly 5 days after vaccination. These receptor sequences come from a man aged 50-60 years who received an inactivated influenza vaccine. Each CDR3 is given with its conserved first and last residue. The D gene is left open where the match is weak. Clone size is stated in some rows and not others, as once, few, many or a class when expanded.

abundance	d_gene	j_gene	v_gene	CDR3aa	CDR3nt
many	TRBD1	TRBJ2-1	TRBV7-9	CASSLTGGNEQFF	TGTGCCAGCAGCTTGACAGGGGGGAATGAGCAGTTCTTC
NA	NA	TRBJ2-2	TRBV20-1	CSAREGANTGELFF	TGCAGTGCTAGGGAGGGAGCGAACACCGGGGAGCTGTTTTTT
NA	TRBD1	TRBJ1-4	TRBV14	CASSRENDREGEKLFF	TGTGCCAGCAGCCGAGAAAATGACAGGGAAGGGGAAAAACTGTTTTTT
few	NA	TRBJ2-6	TRBV29-1	CSVPMRGAGANVLTF	TGCAGCGTCCCCATGCGGGGAGCTGGGGCCAACGTCCTGACTTTC
many	TRBD2	TRBJ2-7	TRBV5-1	CASSLVSSGSYEQYF	TGCGCCAGCAGCTTGGTGTCTAGCGGTTCCTACGAGCAGTACTTC
few	NA	TRBJ2-7	TRBV4-3	CASSQSDSYEQYF	TGCGCCAGCAGCCAGTCGGACTCCTACGAGCAGTACTTC
NA	TRBD2	TRBJ2-1	TRBV7-8	CASSLASGTVNEQFF	TGTGCCAGCAGCTTAGCTAGCGGGACTGTAAATGAGCAGTTCTTC
few	TRBD1	TRBJ1-5	TRBV6-2/TRBV6-3	CASSSATGSGPQHF	TGTGCCAGCAGTTCCGCGACAGGGTCGGGGCCCCAGCATTTT
few	NA	TRBJ1-4	TRBV7-9	CASSLVRTEATNEKLFF	TGTGCCAGCAGCTTAGTAAGGACAGAAGCAACTAATGAAAAACTGTTTTTT
few	NA	TRBJ1-6	TRBV4-3	CASSQDDRKWTYNSPLHF	TGCGCCAGCAGCCAAGATGATCGAAAATGGACCTATAATTCACCCCTCCACTTT
NA	TRBD1	TRBJ2-1	TRBV11-1	CASSLTAGISFRGPASNEQFF	TGTGCCAGCAGCTTAACGGCTGGGATCTCGTTCAGGGGGCCTGCCTCCAATGAGCAGTTCTTC
few	TRBD2	TRBJ2-3	TRBV20-1	CSARDWREGTDTQYF	TGCAGTGCTAGAGATTGGCGGGAGGGCACAGATACGCAGTATTTT
few	NA	TRBJ2-5	TRBV7-9	CASSLGGGVEETQYF	TGTGCCAGCAGCTTAGGAGGTGGGGTGGAAGAGACCCAGTACTTC
NA	TRBD1	TRBJ1-6	TRBV6-1	CASRWTGHSPLHF	TGTGCCAGCAGATGGACAGGGCATTCACCCCTCCACTTT
medium-sized	NA	TRBJ2-5	TRBV7-6	CASSSVRGETQYF	TGTGCCAGCAGCTCCGTACGCGGAGAGACCCAGTACTTC
few	NA	TRBJ2-3	TRBV7-6	CASSLSAGSADTQYF	TGTGCCAGCAGCCTCTCGGCGGGGTCAGCGGATACGCAGTATTTT
once	NA	TRBJ2-7	TRBV8-2	CAMSPGQLSYEQYF	TGTGCCATGAGCCCTGGACAGCTTTCCTACGAGCAGTACTTC